Listed below are T cell receptor beta chains from one sample, sequenced in a study of human T cells and chemical hapten exposure. In TCRdb, the RACE reads were re-called with MiXCR into one record per CDR3 protein. The table lists some 400,000 distinct CDR3 sequences, about 4.4% of them singletons. The sequences come from whole blood, collected in connection with sensitization to the hapten diphenylcyclopropenone (DPC). These receptors were collected from a woman aged 50 to 60 with alopecia areata. Some clones in this sample may be carry-over from other donors' samples. CDR3s include the opening cysteine and the closing phenylalanine or tryptophan. A D gene is named only where the DNA matches it firmly. A row's size may be missing; if present it is once, few, many or a size class.

>NA|TRBJ1-5|NA|14|TRBV3-1
CASSGAGRNQPQHF
TGTGCCAGCTCTGGTGCGGGCCGCAATCAGCCCCAGCATTTT
>NA|TRBJ2-1|NA|14|TRBV9
CASSVAGEGSEQFF
TGTGCCAGCAGCGTAGCGGGAGAGGGTAGTGAGCAGTTCTTC
>NA|TRBJ2-1|many|16|TRBV29-1
CSVSREIMSSYNEQFF
TGCAGCGTTAGTCGTGAAATCATGAGCTCCTACAATGAGCAGTTCTTC
>NA|TRBJ2-7|many|11|TRBV20-1
CSARQSLEQYF
TGCAGTGCTAGACAGTCCCTGGAGCAGTACTTC
>NA|TRBJ2-1|many|11|TRBV7-2
CASSLLREQFF
TGTGCCAGCAGCCTCCTCCGTGAGCAGTTCTTC
>NA|TRBJ1-3|many|17|TRBV18
CASSPRGSSSSGNTIYF
TGTGCCAGCTCACCACGTGGCAGTTCGAGCTCTGGAAACACCATATATTTT
>TRBD1|TRBJ1-2|few|14|TRBV10-3
CAISDTQGAGGYTF
TGTGCCATCAGTGACACGCAGGGGGCGGGCGGCTACACCTTC
>TRBD2|TRBJ2-2|NA|21|TRBV6-1
CASSNLIRPTSGSSDTGELFF
TGTGCCAGCAGTAACCTCATTAGACCGACTAGCGGGAGTAGTGACACCGGGGAGCTGTTTTTT
>TRBD1|TRBJ2-1|few|15|TRBV7-2
CASSLWTGTFNEQFF
TGTGCCAGCAGCTTATGGACAGGGACTTTCAATGAGCAGTTCTTC
>TRBD2|TRBJ2-3|many|16|TRBV3-1
CASSQGIAGGQDTQYF
TGTGCCAGCAGCCAAGGGATTGCGGGGGGGCAAGATACGCAGTATTTT
>NA|TRBJ1-5|few|13|TRBV24-1
CARTPGDNQPQHF
TGTGCTAGGACCCCCGGGGACAATCAGCCCCAGCATTTT
>NA|TRBJ2-2|many|13|TRBV14
CASSQYYPGELFF
TGTGCCAGCAGCCAGTACTACCCCGGGGAGCTGTTTTTT
>TRBD1|TRBJ1-2|many|12|TRBV10-3
CAVGQVFYGYTF
TGTGCGGTGGGACAGGTGTTCTATGGCTACACCTTC
>NA|TRBJ2-1|many|14|TRBV3-1
CASSRPGVWNEQFF
TGTGCCAGCAGCCGCCCGGGGGTTTGGAATGAGCAGTTCTTC
>NA|TRBJ1-1|many|14|TRBV6-5
CASSLGAGNTEAFF
TGTGCCAGCAGTTTGGGGGCAGGAAACACTGAAGCTTTCTTT
>NA|TRBJ2-3|many|14|TRBV6-2/TRBV6-3
CASREDRGGDTQYF
TGTGCCAGCAGGGAGGATCGGGGAGGTGATACGCAGTATTTT
>TRBD2|TRBJ2-1|NA|15|TRBV10-2
CASTPAGGSGYEQFF
TGCGCCAGCACTCCCGCCGGCGGGAGCGGCTATGAGCAGTTCTTC
>NA|TRBJ2-7|many|15|TRBV6-2/TRBV6-3
CASSNWDAISGEQYF
TGTGCCAGCAGTAACTGGGACGCGATAAGCGGCGAGCAGTACTTC
>NA|TRBJ1-2|many|15|TRBV24-1
CATSDGGGASRGYTF
TGTGCCACCAGTGACGGGGGAGGTGCCTCTAGGGGCTACACCTTC
>NA|TRBJ2-3|many|15|TRBV24-1
CATSDPSRGTDTQYF
TGTGCCACCAGTGATCCAAGCCGGGGCACAGATACGCAGTATTTT
>TRBD2|TRBJ2-7|many|15|TRBV28
CASSSPGLAGEKQYF
TGTGCCAGCAGTTCCCCGGGACTAGCGGGCGAGAAGCAGTACTTC
>NA|TRBJ2-1|NA|16|TRBV3-1
CASSQDLEFSYNEQFF
TGTGCCAGCAGCCAAGATTTGGAGTTTTCCTACAATGAGCAGTTCTTC
>TRBD1|TRBJ1-2|NA|13|TRBV10-3
CAISVMTGAGYTF
TGTGCCATCAGTGTCATGACAGGGGCCGGCTACACCTTC
>NA|TRBJ2-1|many|12|TRBV12-3/TRBV12-4
CASSFSHAEQFF
TGTGCCAGCAGTTTTAGTCACGCGGAGCAGTTCTTC
>TRBD1|TRBJ1-1|NA|11|TRBV12-3/TRBV12-4
CASRSDRVAFF
TGTGCCAGCAGATCGGACAGGGTAGCTTTCTTT
>NA|TRBJ2-1|few|16|TRBV21-1
CASSKAVGSSYNEQFF
TGTGCCAGCAGCAAAGCTGTCGGGAGCTCCTACAATGAGCAGTTCTTC
>NA|TRBJ1-1|NA|13|TRBV27
CASSLWSGNEAFF
TGTGCCAGCAGTTTATGGTCAGGGAATGAAGCTTTCTTT
>NA|TRBJ1-5|many|13|TRBV3-1
CASSQELGQPQHF
TGTGCCAGCAGCCAAGAGTTAGGTCAGCCCCAGCATTTT
>TRBD2|TRBJ2-7|many|15|TRBV20-1
CSASPGTSGLGEQYF
TGCAGTGCTAGTCCGGGGACTAGCGGCTTGGGGGAGCAGTACTTC
>NA|TRBJ2-7|many|15|TRBV9
CASSPPRGADEEQYF
TGTGCCAGCAGCCCACCCCGGGGGGCGGATGAGGAGCAGTACTTC
>NA|TRBJ1-1|many|16|TRBV18
CASSPPGWQTSTEAFF
TGTGCCAGCTCACCACCGGGGTGGCAAACCAGCACTGAAGCTTTCTTT
>NA|TRBJ1-2|few|9|TRBV29-1
CSAQDGYTF
TGCAGCGCTCAAGATGGCTACACCTTC
>NA|TRBJ1-4|NA|15|TRBV7-2
CASSPSGRANEKLFF
TGTGCCAGCAGCCCATCCGGGCGGGCTAATGAAAAACTGTTTTTT
>NA|TRBJ1-1|many|13|TRBV9
CASSRTENTEAFF
TGTGCCAGCAGCAGGACGGAGAACACTGAAGCTTTCTTT
>TRBD1|TRBJ1-6|many|11|TRBV2
CAGVTGINLHF
TGTGCCGGGGTGACAGGGATCAACCTCCACTTT
>NA|TRBJ2-3|many|17|TRBV15
CATSRVPWEEPTDTQYF
TGTGCCACCAGCAGAGTCCCCTGGGAGGAGCCCACAGATACGCAGTATTTT
>TRBD1|TRBJ1-4|many|15|TRBV12-3/TRBV12-4
CASRQETGEGEKLFF
TGTGCCAGCAGACAAGAGACAGGGGAGGGTGAAAAACTGTTTTTT
>NA|TRBJ2-1|NA|13|TRBV6-1
CASSDLGGWEQFF
TGTGCCAGCAGTGATTTGGGGGGCTGGGAGCAGTTCTTC
>NA|TRBJ1-1|many|13|TRBV3-1
CASSQDGLPEAFF
TGTGCCAGCAGCCAAGACGGGTTACCTGAAGCTTTCTTT
>NA|TRBJ1-2|NA|13|TRBV19
CATNGGSNYGYTF
TGTGCCACCAACGGGGGATCTAACTATGGCTACACCTTC
>NA|TRBJ1-1|NA|14|TRBV7-2
CASSRSTGDTKAFF
TGTGCCAGCAGCCGGTCGACGGGGGATACTAAAGCTTTCTTT
>NA|TRBJ1-5|NA|14|TRBV7-2
CASSYGNSNQPQHF
TGTGCCAGCAGCTACGGTAATAGCAATCAGCCCCAGCATTTT
>TRBD1|TRBJ2-7|many|15|TRBV11-1
CASSYRGQGVYEQYF
TGTGCCAGCAGCTATCGAGGACAGGGGGTCTACGAGCAGTACTTC
>TRBD2|TRBJ2-1|few|16|TRBV20-1
CSARESGRAELDEQFF
TGCAGTGCCCGAGAGAGCGGGAGGGCCGAGCTCGATGAGCAGTTCTTC